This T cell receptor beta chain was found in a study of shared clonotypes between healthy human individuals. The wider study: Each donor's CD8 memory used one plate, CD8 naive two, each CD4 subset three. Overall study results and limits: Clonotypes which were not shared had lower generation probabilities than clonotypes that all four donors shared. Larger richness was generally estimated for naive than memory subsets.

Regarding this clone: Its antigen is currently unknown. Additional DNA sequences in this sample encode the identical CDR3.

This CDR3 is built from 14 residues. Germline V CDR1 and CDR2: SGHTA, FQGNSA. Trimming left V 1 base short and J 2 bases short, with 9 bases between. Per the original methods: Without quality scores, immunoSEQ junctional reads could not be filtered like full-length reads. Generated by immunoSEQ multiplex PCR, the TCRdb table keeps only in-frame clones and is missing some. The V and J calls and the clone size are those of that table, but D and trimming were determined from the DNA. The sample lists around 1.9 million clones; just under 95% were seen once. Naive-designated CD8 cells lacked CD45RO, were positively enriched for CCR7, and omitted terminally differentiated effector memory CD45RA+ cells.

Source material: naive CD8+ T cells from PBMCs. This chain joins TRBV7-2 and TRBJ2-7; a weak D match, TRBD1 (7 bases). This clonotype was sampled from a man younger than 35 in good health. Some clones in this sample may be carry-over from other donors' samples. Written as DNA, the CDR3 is TGTGCCAGCAGCTTAGTCAGGGGGGCCTACGAGCAGTACTTC. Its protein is CASSLVRGAYEQYF. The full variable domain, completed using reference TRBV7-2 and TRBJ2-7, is GAGVSQSPSNKVTEKGKDVELRCDPISGHTALYWYRQSLGQGLEFLIYFQGNSAPDKSGLPSDRFSAERTGGSVSTLTIQRTQQEDSAVYLCASSLVRGAYEQYFGPGTRLTVT.